The 2 T cell receptor beta chains below come from one sample, sequenced in a study of T cell repertoires in cytomegalovirus infection. TCRdb passed the reads through MiXCR, listing each CDR3 protein once. The sample holds about 320,000 distinct CDR3 sequences, around a tenth seen once. The sample taken for sequencing was PBMCs. All receptors derive from a human donor in good health (CMV status not recorded). Some clones in this sample may be carry-over from other donors' samples.

This clonotype was detected only a few times. The V call is TRBV27, the J call TRBJ2-7, with 11 bases fitting TRBD2. Germline V gene lookup returns CDR1 MNHEY and CDR2 SMNVEV (reference sequence). Losses at the gene ends were 6 bases for V and 2 bases for J; bases not matched to a gene: 3. This CDR3 is 14 amino acids long. The CDR3 nucleotides are TGTGCCAGCAGCCCGGGACTAGCGGCCTACGAGCAGTACTTC. Its protein is CASSPGLAAYEQYF.

This clonotype was found many times. The genes are TRBV25-1 and TRBJ2-1; 9 bases agree with TRBD2. There are 15 residues in the CDR3. V was clipped by 7 bases and J by 8 bases; unmatched bases: 12. The germline V gene has CDR1 MGHDK and CDR2 SYGVNS. The chain's CDR3 is CASTTKGLAGYEQFF. The CDR3, as DNA: TGTGCCAGCACAACAAAGGGACTAGCAGGCTATGAGCAGTTCTTC.